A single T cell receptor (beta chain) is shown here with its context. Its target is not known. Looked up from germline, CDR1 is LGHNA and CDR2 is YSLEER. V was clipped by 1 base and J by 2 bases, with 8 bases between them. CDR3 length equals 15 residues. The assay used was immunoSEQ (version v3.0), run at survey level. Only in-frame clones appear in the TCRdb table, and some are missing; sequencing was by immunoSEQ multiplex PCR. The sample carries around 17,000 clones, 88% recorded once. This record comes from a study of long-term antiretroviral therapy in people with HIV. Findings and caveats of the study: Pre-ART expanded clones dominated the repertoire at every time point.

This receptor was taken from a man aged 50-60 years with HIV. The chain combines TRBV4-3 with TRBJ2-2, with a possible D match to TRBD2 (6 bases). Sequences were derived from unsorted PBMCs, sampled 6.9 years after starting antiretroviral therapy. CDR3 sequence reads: CASSQVGSNTGELFF. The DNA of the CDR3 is TGCGCCAGCAGCCAAGTCGGGAGTAACACCGGGGAGCTGTTTTTT.